Below, 5 T cell receptor beta chains from the same sample are listed, as sequenced in a study of cytomegalovirus exposure and HLA in healthy donors. In the PCR, 60 Vbeta and 13 Jbeta primers were used. Clones were sequenced by immunoSEQ multiplex PCR, and TCRdb holds only the in-frame ones, with some missing. The sample carries about 180,000 clones, under 80% recorded once. Sequencing was carried out using PBMCs. The receptors come from a human donor in good health.

The chain combines TRBV9 with TRBJ1-5; D is perhaps TRBD1 (6 bases). V dropped 0 bases and J dropped 5 bases, with 15 bases sitting between them. CDR1 and CDR2 from the germline V gene are SGDLS and YYNGEE. This CDR3 is 16 amino acids long. The CDR3 DNA reads TGTGCCAGCAGCGTAGTGGGGGGGCGTTTCTATCAGCCCCAGCATTTT. It encodes CASSVVGGRFYQPQHF.

This rearrangement joins TRBV6-5 to TRBJ1-1; D is perhaps TRBD1 (5 bases). Trimming shortened V by 6 bases and J by 4 bases, and 15 bases separated the two germline ends. Looked up from germline, CDR1 is MNHEY and CDR2 is SVGAGI. This CDR3 has 14 residues. The CDR3 DNA reads as TGTGCCAGCAGCGATAGGGGTGTTATCACTGAAGCTTTCTTT. Translation gives CASSDRGVITEAFF.

As to this clone: Its ends do not fully match the called genes, so a read error is possible. DNA for the CDR3: TGTGCTAGCAGCTCCACCGGGACTAGCGGGACCCAGTACTTC. Its protein is CASSSTGTSGTQYF. The chain joins TRBV7-7 to TRBJ2-5, with 11 bases fitting TRBD2. Germline assignment: CDR1 SSHAT and CDR2 FNYEAQ (reference sequence). The CDR3 extends over 14 amino acids.

The J gene is TRBJ1-5, the V gene TRBV2; TRBD1 aligns across 9 bases. The CDR3 consists of 18 residues. Losses at the gene ends were 6 bases for V and 0 bases for J; bases not matched to a gene: 12. Germline V lookup: CDR1 SNHLY, CDR2 FYNNEI. This CDR3 reads CASRDQTGGVLSNQPQHF. For the CDR3, the DNA is TGTGCCAGCAGGGACCAGACAGGGGGTGTTCTTAGCAATCAGCCCCAGCATTTT.

V gene TRBV25-1 combines with J gene TRBJ1-2, with 11 bases lining up with TRBD1. Germline V gene sequence: CDR1 MGHDK, CDR2 SYGVNS. This CDR3 comprises 17 residues. V gave up 2 bases and J gave up 4 bases; unmatched junction bases: 9. DNA for the CDR3: TGTGCCAGCAGTGAAGCACGGGGGACAGGGGGTCTCTATGGCTACACCTTC. Translation: CASSEARGTGGLYGYTF.